This T cell receptor beta chain was observed in a study of blood T cell repertoires in COVID-19. The authors' processing: Estimates of nucleated cell counts were drawn from the amplification of reference gene primers. Measured with immunoSEQ multiplex PCR; TCRdb has only the in-frame clones, and not every one. D and trimming were read from the DNA, whereas the V and J calls and clone size are those reported in that table. Among 230,000 or so clones listed, about 86% were seen once. The CDR3 length is 13 residues. The germline V and J ends were trimmed by 0 bases and 6 bases, with 9 bases remaining between them. Germline assignment: CDR1 LGHNA and CDR2 YSLEER.

The sequence was collected from a man aged 35-49 years with active or convalescent COVID-19. Input material: peripheral blood. This sequence joins TRBV4-3 and TRBJ2-7, with D tentatively TRBD1 (6 bases). DNA for the CDR3: TGCGCCAGCAGCCAAGATCAAGGGGGCGAGCAGTACTTC. It encodes CASSQDQGGEQYF.